This T cell receptor (beta chain) was identified in a study of T cells after yellow fever vaccination. Across the whole study: SMART-Seq v4 Ultra Low Input prepared libraries from low-cell fractions. General study findings and limits: Re-detected after boosting: most primary clones, 96% of CD4 and about 89% of CD8. Researchers cautioned that FACS-sorted repertoires could harbor abundant clonotypes contaminating from the bulk population.

This CDR3 is built from 16 residues. Germline CDR1 and CDR2: SGHKS and YYEKEE (reference sequence). V shed 0 bases and J 5 bases; nucleotides not matched to a gene: 3. Of note for this clonotype: Its antigen is as yet unknown.

For TCR, cDNA came from 5'RACE template switching, which added a universal primer site and UMIs. A single record per CDR3 protein comes from TCRdb applying MiXCR to the 5' RACE reads. The profile covers roughly 300,000 distinct CDR3 sequences, with around 8.1% appearing a single time and around 17% taken by the ten largest. The sequenced sample was PBMCs, obtained roughly 45 days after the first yellow fever vaccination. This clonotype was sampled from a man younger than 35 who received the YFV17D yellow fever vaccine. The V and J genes are TRBV5-5 and TRBJ2-2, with 11 positions matching TRBD2. CDR3 sequence reads: CASSLGLAGRTGELFF. The CDR3 nucleotides are TGTGCCAGCAGCTTGGGACTAGCGGGGAGGACCGGGGAGCTGTTTTTT.